This section outlines one TCR beta chain sequence together with its context. Antigen unknown. This CDR3 is built from 14 residues. CDR1 and CDR2 from the germline V gene are MDHEN and SYDVKM. V was cut by 2 bases and J by 6 bases, with 13 bases left in between. The sample comes from a study of vaccination effects on CD4 cells after COVID-19. The overall study: Post-vaccine sampling occurred a median 72 days after the second dose. Study-wide findings and caveats: Researchers report that only 1 of 255 vaccine-induced clones in healthy vaccinees cross-reacted with common cold coronaviruses.

Antigen-specific CD4+ T cells expanded by the ViraFEST assay with viral peptide pools were then sequenced. Following a roughly ten-day culture, CD4+ T cells were purified. Two doses of BNT162b2 or mRNA-1273 vaccine were administered to participants. Sequenced by immunoSEQ multiplex PCR; TCRdb stores in-frame clones only, minus some. The repertoire holds under 40,000 clones, with roughly four fifths as singletons. This specimen consisted of CD4+ T cells from PBMCs cultured with HCoV-NL63 spike peptides, obtained after COVID-19 vaccination. The sequence was collected from a human donor who received a COVID-19 vaccine. Some clones in this sample may be carry-over from other donors' samples. This chain connects TRBV28 to TRBJ1-1; D gene uncertain. CDR3 region: CASSLGGLVAEAFF. The CDR3 DNA reads TGTGCCAGCAGTTTAGGTGGTTTGGTGGCTGAAGCTTTCTTT.